The sequence of this TCR beta chain was determined in a study of shared clonotypes between healthy human individuals. Measured with immunoSEQ multiplex PCR; TCRdb has only the in-frame clones, and not every one. The sample includes about 2.4 million clones, approximately 93% of them seen just once. The CDR3 extends over 14 amino acids. V was trimmed by 0 bases and J by 4 bases, leaving 10 bases between them. The germline V gene encodes CDR1 GTSNPN and CDR2 SVGIG (reference sequence). This clone was detected only once. This TCR was sampled from a man aged 18 to 35 in good health. Some clones in this sample may be carry-over from other donors' samples. The chain links TRBV30 to TRBJ1-3; a possible D gene is TRBD1 (6 bases). The sequenced material came from naive CD4+ T cells from PBMCs. Subset here: CD45RA+ positively selected. The CDR3 sequence is CAWSVGGLGNTIYF. As DNA, the CDR3 is TGTGCCTGGAGTGTAGGGGGGCTCGGAAACACCATATATTTT.